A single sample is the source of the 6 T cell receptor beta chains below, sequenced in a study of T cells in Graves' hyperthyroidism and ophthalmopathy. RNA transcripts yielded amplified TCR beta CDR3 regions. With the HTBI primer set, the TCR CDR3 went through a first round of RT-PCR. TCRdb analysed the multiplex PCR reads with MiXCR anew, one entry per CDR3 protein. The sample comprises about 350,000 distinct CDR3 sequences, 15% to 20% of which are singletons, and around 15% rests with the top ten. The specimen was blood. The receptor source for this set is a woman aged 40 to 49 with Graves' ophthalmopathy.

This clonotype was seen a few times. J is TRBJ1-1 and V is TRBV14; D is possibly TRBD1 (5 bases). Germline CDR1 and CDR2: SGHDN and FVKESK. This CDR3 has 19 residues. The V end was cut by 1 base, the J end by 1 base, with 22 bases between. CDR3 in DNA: TGTGCCAGCAGCCAAGCTCGGGGCCCAGGGTCGTGGTCGAACACTGAAGCTTTCTTT. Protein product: CASSQARGPGSWSNTEAFF.

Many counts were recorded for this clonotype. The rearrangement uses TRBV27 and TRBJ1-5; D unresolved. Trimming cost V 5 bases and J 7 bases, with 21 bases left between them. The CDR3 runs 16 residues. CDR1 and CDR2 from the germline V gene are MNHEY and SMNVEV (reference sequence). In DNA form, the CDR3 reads TGTGCCAGCAGTCTCTCCCCGGACCTGCCGAGGCAGCCCCAGCATTTT. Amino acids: CASSLSPDLPRQPQHF.

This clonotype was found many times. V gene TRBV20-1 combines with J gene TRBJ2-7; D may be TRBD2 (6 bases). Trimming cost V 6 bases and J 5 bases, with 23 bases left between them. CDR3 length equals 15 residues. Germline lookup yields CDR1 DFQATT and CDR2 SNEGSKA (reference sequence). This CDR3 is CSADNVGSTFHEQYF. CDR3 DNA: TGCAGTGCCGACAACGTCGGGAGTACTTTCCACGAGCAGTACTTC.

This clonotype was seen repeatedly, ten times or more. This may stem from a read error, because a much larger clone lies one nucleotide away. The CDR3 DNA sequence: TGTGCCAGTGATGCGGGAGACCTTGGTGCCCAGTACTTC. Amino acids: CASDAGDLGAQYF. The chain links TRBV19 to TRBJ2-5; 7 bases match TRBD2. V shed 8 bases, J shed 9 bases, and the junction held 12 bases outside the gene matches. CDR3 length: 13 residues. The germline V gene encodes CDR1 LNHDA and CDR2 SQIVND (reference sequence).

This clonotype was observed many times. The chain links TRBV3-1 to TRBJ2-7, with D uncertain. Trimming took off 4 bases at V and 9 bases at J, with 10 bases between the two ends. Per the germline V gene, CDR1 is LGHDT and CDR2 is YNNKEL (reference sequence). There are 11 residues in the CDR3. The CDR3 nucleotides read TGTGCCAGCAGCCCTGGAAGCGCGCAGTACTTC. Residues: CASSPGSAQYF.

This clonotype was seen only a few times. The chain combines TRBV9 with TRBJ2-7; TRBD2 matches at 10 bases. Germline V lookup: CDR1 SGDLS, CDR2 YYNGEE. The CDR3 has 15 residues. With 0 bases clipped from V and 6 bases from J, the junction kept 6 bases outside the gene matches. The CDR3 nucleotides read TGTGCCAGCAGCGTAGGTGGTCTAGCGGGAGCCGAGCAGTACTTC. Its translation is CASSVGGLAGAEQYF.